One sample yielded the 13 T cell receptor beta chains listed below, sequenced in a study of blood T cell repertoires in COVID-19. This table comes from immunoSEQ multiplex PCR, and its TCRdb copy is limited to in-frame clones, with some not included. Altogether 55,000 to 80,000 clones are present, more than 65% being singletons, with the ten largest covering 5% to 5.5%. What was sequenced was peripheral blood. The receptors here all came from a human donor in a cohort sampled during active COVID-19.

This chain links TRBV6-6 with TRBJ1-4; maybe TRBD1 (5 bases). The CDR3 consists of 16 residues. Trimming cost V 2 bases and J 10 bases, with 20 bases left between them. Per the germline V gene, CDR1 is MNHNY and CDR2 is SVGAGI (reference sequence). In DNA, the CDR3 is TGTGCCAGCAGTTACCTCCAGCGGGGGTCTGTGGGAAAACTGTTTTTT. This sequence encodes CASSYLQRGSVGKLFF.

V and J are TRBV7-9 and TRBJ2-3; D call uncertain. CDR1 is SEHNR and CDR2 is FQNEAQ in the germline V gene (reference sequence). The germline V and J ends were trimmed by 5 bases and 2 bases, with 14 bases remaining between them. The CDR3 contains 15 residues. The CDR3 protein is CASSQNLAVTDTQYF. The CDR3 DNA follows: TGTGCCAGCAGCCAAAACCTGGCAGTCACAGATACGCAGTATTTT. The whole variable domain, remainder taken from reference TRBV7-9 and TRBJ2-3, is DTGVSQNPRHKITKRGQNVTFRCDPISEHNRLYWYRQTLGQGPEFLTYFQNEAQLEKSRLLSDRFSAERPKGSFSTLEIQRTEQGDSAMYLCASSQNLAVTDTQYFGPGTRLTVL.

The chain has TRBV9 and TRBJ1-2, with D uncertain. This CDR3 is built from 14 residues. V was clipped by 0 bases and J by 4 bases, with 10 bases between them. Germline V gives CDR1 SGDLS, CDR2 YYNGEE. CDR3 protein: CASSVEQAPYGYTF. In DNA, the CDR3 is TGTGCCAGCAGCGTAGAGCAGGCCCCCTATGGCTACACCTTC.

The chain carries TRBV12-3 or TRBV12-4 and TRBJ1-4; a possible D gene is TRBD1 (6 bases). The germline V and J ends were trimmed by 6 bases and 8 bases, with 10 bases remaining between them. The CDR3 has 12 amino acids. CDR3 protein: CASRPDREKLFF. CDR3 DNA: TGTGCCAGCAGGCCCGACAGGGAAAAACTGTTTTTT.

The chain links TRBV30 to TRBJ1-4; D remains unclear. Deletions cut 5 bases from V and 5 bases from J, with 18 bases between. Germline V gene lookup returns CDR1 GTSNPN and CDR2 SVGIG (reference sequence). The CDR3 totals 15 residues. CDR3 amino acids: CAWDQRTVDNEKLFF. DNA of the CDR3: TGTGCCTGGGACCAGAGAACAGTAGACAATGAAAAACTGTTTTTT.

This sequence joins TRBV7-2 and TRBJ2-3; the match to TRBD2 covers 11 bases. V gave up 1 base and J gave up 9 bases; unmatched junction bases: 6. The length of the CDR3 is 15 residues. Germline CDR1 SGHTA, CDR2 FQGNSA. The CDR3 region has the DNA TGTGCCAGCAGCTTAGGAACTCTAGCGGGGGGAACGCAGTATTTT. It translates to CASSLGTLAGGTQYF. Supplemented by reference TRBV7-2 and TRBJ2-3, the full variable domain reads GAGVSQSPSNKVTEKGKDVELRCDPISGHTALYWYRQSLGQGLEFLIYFQGNSAPDKSGLPSDRFSAERTGGSVSTLTIQRTQQEDSAVYLCASSLGTLAGGTQYFGPGTRLTVL.

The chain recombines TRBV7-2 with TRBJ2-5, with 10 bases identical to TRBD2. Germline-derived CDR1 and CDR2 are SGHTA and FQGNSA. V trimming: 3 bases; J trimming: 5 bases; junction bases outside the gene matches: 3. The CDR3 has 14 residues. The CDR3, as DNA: TGTGCCAGCAGCTTCACTAGCGGGGCGGAGACCCAGTACTTC. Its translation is CASSFTSGAETQYF.

CDR3 amino acids: CSASLLAGLTDTQYF. CDR3 nucleotide sequence: TGCAGTGCTAGTTTGCTAGCGGGGCTCACAGATACGCAGTATTTT. The chain joins TRBV20-1 to TRBJ2-3, with 9 bases that match TRBD2. Germline CDR1 is DFQATT and CDR2 is SNEGSKA (reference sequence). Unmatched junction bases numbered 6, after V lost 3 bases and J lost 2 bases. This CDR3 has 15 residues.

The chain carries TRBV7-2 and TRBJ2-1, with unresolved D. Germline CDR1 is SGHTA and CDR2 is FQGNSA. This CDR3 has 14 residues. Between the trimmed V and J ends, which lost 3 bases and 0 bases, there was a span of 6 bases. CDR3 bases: TGTGCCAGCAGCTTCGTCGGCTCCTACAATGAGCAGTTCTTC. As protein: CASSFVGSYNEQFF.

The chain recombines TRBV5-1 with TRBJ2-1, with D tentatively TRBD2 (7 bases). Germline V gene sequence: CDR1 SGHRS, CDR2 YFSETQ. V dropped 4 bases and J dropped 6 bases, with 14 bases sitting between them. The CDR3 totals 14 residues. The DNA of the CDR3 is TGCGCCAGCAGCCGGGCGGGGGCCACCAATGAGCAGTTCTTC. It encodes CASSRAGATNEQFF. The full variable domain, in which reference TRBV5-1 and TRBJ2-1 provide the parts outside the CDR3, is KAGVTQTPRYLIKTRGQQVTLSCSPISGHRSVSWYQQTPGQGLQFLFEYFSETQRNKGNFPGRFSGRQFSNSRSEMNVSTLELGDSALYLCASSRAGATNEQFFGPGTRLTVL.

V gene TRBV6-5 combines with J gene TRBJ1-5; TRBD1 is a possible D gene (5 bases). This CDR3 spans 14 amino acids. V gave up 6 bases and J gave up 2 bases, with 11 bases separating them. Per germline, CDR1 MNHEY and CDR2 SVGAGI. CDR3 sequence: CASRGGRGNQPQHF. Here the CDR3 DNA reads TGTGCCAGCAGGGGGGGACGGGGCAATCAGCCCCAGCATTTT.

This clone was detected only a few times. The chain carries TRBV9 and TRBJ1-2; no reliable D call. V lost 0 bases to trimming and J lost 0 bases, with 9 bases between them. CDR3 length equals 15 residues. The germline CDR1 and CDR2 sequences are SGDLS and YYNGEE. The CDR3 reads CASSVGGQANYGYTF. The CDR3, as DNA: TGTGCCAGCAGCGTAGGAGGCCAAGCTAACTATGGCTACACCTTC.

Here the CDR3 reads CASSPPGSSGANVLTF. In DNA, the CDR3 is TGTGCCAGCTCACCACCGGGGAGCTCTGGGGCCAACGTCCTGACTTTC. The chain is built from TRBV18 and TRBJ2-6, with a tentative D call TRBD2 (5 bases). Germline lookup yields CDR1 KGHSH and CDR2 LQKENI. The CDR3 runs to 16 residues. V dropped 0 bases and J dropped 0 bases, with 6 bases sitting between them.